The entry below gives a single T cell receptor beta chain sequence along with its context. The sample comes from a study of identical twins. MiXCR, applied by TCRdb to the 5' RACE reads, yields one record per CDR3 protein. Of hundreds of thousands of distinct CDR3 sequences in the sample, 9% to 15% were seen once. These data were also reused for a study on yellow fever vaccine responses in identical twins.

Sequenced material: PBMCs. The receptor's source is a woman between 18 and 30 years old in good health.

CDR3 in amino acids: CASRGPPKTGDYNYGYTF. The CDR3 coding sequence is TGTGCCAGCAGAGGGCCACCAAAGACAGGGGATTACAACTATGGCTACACCTTC. The chain recombines TRBV27 with TRBJ1-2, with 8 bases fitting TRBD1. The germline V gene encodes CDR1 MNHEY and CDR2 SMNVEV (reference sequence). V gave up 6 bases and J gave up 2 bases; unmatched junction bases: 17. This CDR3 comprises 18 residues.